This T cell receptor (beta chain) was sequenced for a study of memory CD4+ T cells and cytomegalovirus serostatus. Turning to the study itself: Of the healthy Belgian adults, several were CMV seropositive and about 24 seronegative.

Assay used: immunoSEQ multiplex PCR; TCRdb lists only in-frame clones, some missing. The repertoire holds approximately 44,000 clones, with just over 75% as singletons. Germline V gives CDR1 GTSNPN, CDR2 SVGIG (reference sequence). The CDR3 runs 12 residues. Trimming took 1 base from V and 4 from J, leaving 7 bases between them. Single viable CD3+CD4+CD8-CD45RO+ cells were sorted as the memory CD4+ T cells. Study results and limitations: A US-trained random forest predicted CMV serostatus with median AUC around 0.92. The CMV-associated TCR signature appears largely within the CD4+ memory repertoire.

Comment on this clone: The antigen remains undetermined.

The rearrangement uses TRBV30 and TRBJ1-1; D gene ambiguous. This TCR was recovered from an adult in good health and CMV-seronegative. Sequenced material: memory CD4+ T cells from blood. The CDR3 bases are TGTGCCTGGAGTGACCGAAGCACTGAAGCTTTCTTT. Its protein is CAWSDRSTEAFF.